This T cell receptor (beta chain) derives from a study of shared clonotypes between healthy human individuals. Here immunoSEQ multiplex PCR was the method, and the copy in TCRdb shows in-frame clones only, minus some. The profile covers roughly 1,600,000 clones, with 98% appearing a single time and approximately 0.4% taken by the ten largest. The CDR3 sequence is 14 residues long. Germline V gene data show CDR1 as MNHEY and CDR2 as SVGAGI. The ends lost 6 bases at V and 4 bases at J; junction bases unmatched: 6. The chain joins TRBV6-5 to TRBJ2-5; 9 nucleotides align to TRBD2. Material for sequencing was naive CD4+ T cells sorted from blood. Regarding subset: CD45RA+ positively selected. The TCR comes from a man aged 25-45 years in good health. The CDR3 region is CASRTQLAGETQYF. The CDR3 bases are TGTGCCAGCAGGACTCAACTAGCGGGAGAGACCCAGTACTTC.